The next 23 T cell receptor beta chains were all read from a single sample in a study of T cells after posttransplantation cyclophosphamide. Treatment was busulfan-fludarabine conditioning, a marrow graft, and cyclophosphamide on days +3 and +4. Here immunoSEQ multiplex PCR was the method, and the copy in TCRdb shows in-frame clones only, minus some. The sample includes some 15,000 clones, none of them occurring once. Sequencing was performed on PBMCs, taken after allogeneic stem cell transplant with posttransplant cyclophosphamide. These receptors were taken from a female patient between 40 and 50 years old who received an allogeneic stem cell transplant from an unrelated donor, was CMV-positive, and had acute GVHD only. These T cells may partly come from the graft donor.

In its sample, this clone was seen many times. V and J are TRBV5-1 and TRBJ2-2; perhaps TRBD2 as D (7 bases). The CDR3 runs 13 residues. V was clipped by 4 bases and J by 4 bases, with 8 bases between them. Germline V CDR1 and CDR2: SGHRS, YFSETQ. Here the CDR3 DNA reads TGCGCCAGCAGCGGGGGGGCCACCGGGGAGCTGTTTTTT. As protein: CASSGGATGELFF.

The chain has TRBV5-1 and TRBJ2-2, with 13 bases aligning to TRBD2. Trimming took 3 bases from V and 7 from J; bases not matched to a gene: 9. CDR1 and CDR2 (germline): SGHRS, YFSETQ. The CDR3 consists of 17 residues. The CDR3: CASSSKTSGGTYGELFF. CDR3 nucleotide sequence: TGCGCCAGCAGCTCCAAGACTAGCGGGGGGACCTACGGGGAGCTGTTTTTT.

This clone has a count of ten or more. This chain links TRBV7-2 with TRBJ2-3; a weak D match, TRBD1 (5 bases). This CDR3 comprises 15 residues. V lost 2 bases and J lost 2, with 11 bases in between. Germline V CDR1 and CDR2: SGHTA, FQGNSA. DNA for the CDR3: TGTGCCAGCAGCTTACAAGGGGCCCTCACAGATACGCAGTATTTT. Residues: CASSLQGALTDTQYF.

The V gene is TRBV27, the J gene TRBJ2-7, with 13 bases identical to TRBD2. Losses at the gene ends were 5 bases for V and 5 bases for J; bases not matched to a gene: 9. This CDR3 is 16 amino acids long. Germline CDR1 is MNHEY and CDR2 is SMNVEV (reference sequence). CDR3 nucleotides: TGTGCCAGCAGTGACCTAGGACTAGCGGGAGACCACGAGCAGTACTTC. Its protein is CASSDLGLAGDHEQYF.

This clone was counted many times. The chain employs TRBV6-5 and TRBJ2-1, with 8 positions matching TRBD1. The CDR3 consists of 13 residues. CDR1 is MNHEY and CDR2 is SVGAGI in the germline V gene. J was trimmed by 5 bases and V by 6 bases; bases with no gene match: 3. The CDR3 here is CASSRTGNNEQFF. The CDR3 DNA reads TGTGCCAGCAGCCGGACAGGGAACAATGAGCAGTTCTTC.

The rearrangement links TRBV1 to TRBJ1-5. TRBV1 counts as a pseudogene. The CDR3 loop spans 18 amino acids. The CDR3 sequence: CTSSQEWEGEECNQPQHF. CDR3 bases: TGCACCAGCAGCCAAGAATGGGAGGGCGAGGAATGCAATCAGCCCCAGCATTTT.

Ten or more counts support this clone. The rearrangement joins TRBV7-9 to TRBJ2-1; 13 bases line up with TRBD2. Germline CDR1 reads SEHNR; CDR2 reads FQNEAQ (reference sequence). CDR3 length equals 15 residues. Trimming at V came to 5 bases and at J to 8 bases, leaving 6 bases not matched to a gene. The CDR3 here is CASSQGTSGVDEQFF. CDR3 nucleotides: TGTGCCAGCAGCCAGGGGACTAGCGGGGTGGATGAGCAGTTCTTC.

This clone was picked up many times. The CDR3 DNA reads as TGCGCCAGCAGCCAAGAGGGCCGGGACAGGTGGGATACTGAAGCTTTCTTT. Translated: CASSQEGRDRWDTEAFF. The chain uses TRBV4-1 and TRBJ1-1; 8 bases align to TRBD1. The V gene's germline CDR1 is MGHRA and CDR2 YSYEKL. There are 17 residues in the CDR3. Losses at the gene ends were 0 bases for V and 5 bases for J; bases not matched to a gene: 11.

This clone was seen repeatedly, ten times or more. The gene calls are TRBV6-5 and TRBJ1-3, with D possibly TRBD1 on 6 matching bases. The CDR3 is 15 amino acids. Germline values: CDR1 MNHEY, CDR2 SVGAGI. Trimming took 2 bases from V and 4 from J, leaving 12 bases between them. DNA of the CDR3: TGTGCCAGCAGTTACGCCGGGACACCAGGAAACACCATATATTTT. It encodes CASSYAGTPGNTIYF.

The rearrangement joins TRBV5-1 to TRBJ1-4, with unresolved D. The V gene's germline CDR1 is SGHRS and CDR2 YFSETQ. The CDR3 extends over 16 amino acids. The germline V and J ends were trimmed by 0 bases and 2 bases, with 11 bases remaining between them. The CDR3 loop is CASSLGGFATNEKLFF. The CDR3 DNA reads TGCGCCAGCAGCTTGGGAGGGTTCGCCACTAATGAAAAACTGTTTTTT.

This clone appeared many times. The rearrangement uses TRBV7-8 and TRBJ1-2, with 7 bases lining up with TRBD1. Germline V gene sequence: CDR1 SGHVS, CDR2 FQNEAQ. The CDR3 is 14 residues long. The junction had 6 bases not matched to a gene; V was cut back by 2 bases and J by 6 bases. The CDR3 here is CASSLFTGANGYTF. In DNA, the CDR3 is TGTGCCAGCAGCTTATTCACAGGGGCAAATGGCTACACCTTC.

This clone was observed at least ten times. The CDR3 nucleotides are TGTGCCAGCAGTTTGGGCAGACCGAATGGCTACACCTTC. This gives the protein CASSLGRPNGYTF. The chain has TRBV28 and TRBJ1-2; D is uncertain. The CDR3 has 13 residues. Trimming took 3 bases from V and 6 from J, leaving 11 bases between them. Germline CDR1 MDHEN, CDR2 SYDVKM.

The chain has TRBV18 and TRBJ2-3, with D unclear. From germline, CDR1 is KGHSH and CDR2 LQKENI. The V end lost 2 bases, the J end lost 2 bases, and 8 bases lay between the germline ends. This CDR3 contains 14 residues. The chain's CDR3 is CASSPEVNTDTQYF. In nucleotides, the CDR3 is TGTGCCAGCTCACCAGAGGTAAACACAGATACGCAGTATTTT. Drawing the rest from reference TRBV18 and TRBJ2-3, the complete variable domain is NAGVMQNPRHLVRRRGQEARLRCSPMKGHSHVYWYRQLPEEGLKFMVYLQKENIIDESGMPKERFSAEFPKEGPSILRIQQVVRGDSAAYFCASSPEVNTDTQYFGPGTRLTVL.

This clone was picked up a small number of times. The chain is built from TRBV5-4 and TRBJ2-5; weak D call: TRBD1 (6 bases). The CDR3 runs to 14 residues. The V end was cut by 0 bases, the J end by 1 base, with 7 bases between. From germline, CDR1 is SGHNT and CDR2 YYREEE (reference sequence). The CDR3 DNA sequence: TGTGCCAGCAGCTTGGGGACAGTCCAAGAGACCCAGTACTTC. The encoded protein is CASSLGTVQETQYF.

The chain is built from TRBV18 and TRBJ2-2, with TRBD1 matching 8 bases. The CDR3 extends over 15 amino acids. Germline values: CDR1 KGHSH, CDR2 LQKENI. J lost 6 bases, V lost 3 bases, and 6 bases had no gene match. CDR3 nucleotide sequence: TGTGCCAGCTCACCCCCAGGGGGCTACTCCGGGGAGCTGTTTTTT. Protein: CASSPPGGYSGELFF. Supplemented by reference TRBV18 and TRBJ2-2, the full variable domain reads NAGVMQNPRHLVRRRGQEARLRCSPMKGHSHVYWYRQLPEEGLKFMVYLQKENIIDESGMPKERFSAEFPKEGPSILRIQQVVRGDSAAYFCASSPPGGYSGELFFGEGSRLTVL.

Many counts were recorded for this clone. The CDR3 DNA follows: TGCGCCAGCAGCCAAGTGTCAGGAACCTACGAGCAGTACTTC. Translated: CASSQVSGTYEQYF. The chain has TRBV4-1 and TRBJ2-7; the D is unclear. The germline V gene encodes CDR1 MGHRA and CDR2 YSYEKL. V gave up 1 base and J gave up 2 bases, with 9 bases separating them. This CDR3 contains 14 residues.

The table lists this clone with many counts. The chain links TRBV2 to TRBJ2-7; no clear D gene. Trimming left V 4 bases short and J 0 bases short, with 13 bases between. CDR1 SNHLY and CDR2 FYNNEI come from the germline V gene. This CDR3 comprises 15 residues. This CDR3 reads CASSVAPSLSYEQYF. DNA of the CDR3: TGTGCCAGCAGTGTAGCCCCTTCACTCTCCTACGAGCAGTACTTC.

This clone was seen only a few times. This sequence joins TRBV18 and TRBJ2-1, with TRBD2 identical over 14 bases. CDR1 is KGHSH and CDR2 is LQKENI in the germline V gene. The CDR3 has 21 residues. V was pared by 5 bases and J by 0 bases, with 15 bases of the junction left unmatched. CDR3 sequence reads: CASSFSIGLAGGLSSYNEQFF. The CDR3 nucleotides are TGTGCCAGCTCATTCTCGATCGGACTAGCGGGAGGTTTAAGCTCCTACAATGAGCAGTTCTTC.

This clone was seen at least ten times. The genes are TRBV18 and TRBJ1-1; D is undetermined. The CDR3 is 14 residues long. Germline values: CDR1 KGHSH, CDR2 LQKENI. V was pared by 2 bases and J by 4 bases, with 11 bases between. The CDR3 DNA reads TGTGCCAGCTCACCATTGGGAGCCAGCACTGAAGCTTTCTTT. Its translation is CASSPLGASTEAFF.

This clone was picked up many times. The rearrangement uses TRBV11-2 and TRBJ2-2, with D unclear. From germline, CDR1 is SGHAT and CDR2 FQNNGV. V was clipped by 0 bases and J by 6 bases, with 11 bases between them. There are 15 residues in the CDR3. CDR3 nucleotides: TGTGCCAGCAGCTTAGAACTGGTTGGTGCCGGGGAGCTGTTTTTT. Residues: CASSLELVGAGELFF.

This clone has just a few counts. This CDR3 reads CASSSGLRSYEQYF. CDR3 DNA: TGTGCCAGCAGCTCCGGGTTAAGGTCCTACGAGCAGTACTTC. This chain joins TRBV27 and TRBJ2-7; D gene unclear. The CDR3 loop spans 14 amino acids. The germline V gene has CDR1 MNHEY and CDR2 SMNVEV (reference sequence). Trimming stripped 6 bases from V and 1 base from J, with 13 bases between.

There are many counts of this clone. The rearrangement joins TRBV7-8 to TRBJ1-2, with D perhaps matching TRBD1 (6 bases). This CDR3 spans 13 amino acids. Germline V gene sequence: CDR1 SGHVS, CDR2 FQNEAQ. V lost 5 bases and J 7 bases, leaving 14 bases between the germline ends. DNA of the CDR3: TGTGCCAGCAGCCGGGGGGGCGAAGCTGGCTACACCTTC. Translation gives CASSRGGEAGYTF.

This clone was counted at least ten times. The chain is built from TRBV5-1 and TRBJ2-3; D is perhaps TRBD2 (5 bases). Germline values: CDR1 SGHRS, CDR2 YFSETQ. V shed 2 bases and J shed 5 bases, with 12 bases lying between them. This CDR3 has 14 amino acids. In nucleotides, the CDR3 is TGCGCCAGCAGCTTACCGGGAAAGGGAGATACGCAGTATTTT. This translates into CASSLPGKGDTQYF.